This T cell receptor (beta chain) was captured in a study of regulatory T cells in long-lasting Graves disease. Study-wide points: Persistent cases favored TRBV28, TRBJ1-2 and TRBJ2-5. TCR diversity was lower in persistent Graves' patients than in newly diagnosed ones.

In building TCR beta libraries, iRepertoire HTBI primers were used together with Arm-PCR of CDR3 regions. Each CDR3 protein is one row after TCRdb ran MiXCR on the multiplex PCR reads. This table holds about 470,000 distinct CDR3 sequences, about a fifth found once. V was trimmed by 6 bases and J by 7 bases, leaving 10 bases between them. The germline CDR1 and CDR2 sequences are MDHEN and SYDVKM. There are 13 residues in the CDR3. At least ten counts were recorded for this clonotype. Its specificity is not known. The time point is: persistent/refractory GD, antithyroid drugs over 5 years with positive TRAb. RNA isolated from PBMCs was used to make the TCR library.

The J gene is TRBJ1-6, the V gene TRBV28; D not resolved. The sample was peripheral blood mononuclear cells (PBMCs), taken when the disease was refractory, from a patient treated with antithyroid drugs. The clonotype comes from a female donor with Graves disease. This CDR3 is CASSQDGNSPLHF. The CDR3 DNA reads TGTGCCAGCAGCCAGGACGGAAATTCACCCCTCCACTTT.